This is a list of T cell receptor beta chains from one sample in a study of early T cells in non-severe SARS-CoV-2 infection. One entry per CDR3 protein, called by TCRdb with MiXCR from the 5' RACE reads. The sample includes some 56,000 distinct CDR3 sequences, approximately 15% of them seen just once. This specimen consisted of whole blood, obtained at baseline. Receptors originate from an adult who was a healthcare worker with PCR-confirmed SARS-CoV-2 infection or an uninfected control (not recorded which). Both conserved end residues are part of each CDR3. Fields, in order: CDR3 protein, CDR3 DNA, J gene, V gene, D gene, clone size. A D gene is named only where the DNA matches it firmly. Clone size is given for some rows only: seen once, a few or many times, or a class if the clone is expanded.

cdr3_aa: CASSPLGGGETQYF; cdr3_nt: TGTGCCAGCAGCCCGCTGGGGGGAGGAGAGACCCAGTACTTC; j_call: TRBJ2-5; v_call: TRBV7-6; d_call: .; clone_size: .
cdr3_aa: CASSLEAGGPSYNEQFF; cdr3_nt: TGCGCCAGCAGCTTGGAGGCGGGGGGGCCTTCCTACAATGAGCAGTTCTTC; j_call: TRBJ2-1; v_call: TRBV5-1; d_call: TRBD2; clone_size: few
cdr3_aa: CASSVNRDYGYTF; cdr3_nt: TGTGCCAGCAGTGTCAACAGAGACTATGGCTACACCTTC; j_call: TRBJ1-2; v_call: TRBV2; d_call: .; clone_size: .
cdr3_aa: CASSLAGRGGELFF; cdr3_nt: TGTGCCAGCAGCTTAGCGGGGCGGGGAGGGGAGCTGTTTTTT; j_call: TRBJ2-2; v_call: TRBV11-2; d_call: .; clone_size: few
cdr3_aa: CASRPGQGLRNTIYF; cdr3_nt: TGTGCCAGCAGACCCGGACAGGGGTTGAGAAACACCATATATTTT; j_call: TRBJ1-3; v_call: TRBV27; d_call: TRBD1; clone_size: .
cdr3_aa: CASNSGNFKQYF; cdr3_nt: TGTGCCAGCAATAGCGGGAACTTCAAGCAGTACTTC; j_call: TRBJ2-7; v_call: TRBV2; d_call: TRBD2; clone_size: few
cdr3_aa: CASSLGKYGELFF; cdr3_nt: TGTGCCAGCAGCTTAGGAAAGTACGGGGAGCTGTTTTTT; j_call: TRBJ2-2; v_call: TRBV7-7; d_call: .; clone_size: .
cdr3_aa: CASSPTLTFTDTQYF; cdr3_nt: TGTGCCAGCAGCCCCACTCTTACCTTCACAGATACGCAGTATTTT; j_call: TRBJ2-3; v_call: TRBV6-1; d_call: .; clone_size: .
cdr3_aa: CASSLEVSGGRNEQFF; cdr3_nt: TGTGCCAGCAGCTTAGAGGTTAGCGGGGGGCGGAATGAGCAGTTCTTC; j_call: TRBJ2-1; v_call: TRBV7-6; d_call: TRBD2; clone_size: .
cdr3_aa: CSARVPLGPVEKLFF; cdr3_nt: TGCAGTGCTAGAGTCCCCCTCGGGCCAGTCGAAAAACTGTTTTTT; j_call: TRBJ1-4; v_call: TRBV20-1; d_call: .; clone_size: many
cdr3_aa: CAWSLASTGELFF; cdr3_nt: TGTGCCTGGTCACTAGCTTCCACCGGGGAGCTGTTTTTT; j_call: TRBJ2-2; v_call: TRBV30; d_call: .; clone_size: many
cdr3_aa: CASSQGTRETQYF; cdr3_nt: TGCGCCAGCAGCCAAGGGACGCGGGAGACCCAGTACTTC; j_call: TRBJ2-5; v_call: TRBV4-1; d_call: .; clone_size: .
cdr3_aa: CASSSLSGRNEQYF; cdr3_nt: TGTGCCAGCAGCTCTCTTTCAGGGAGGAACGAGCAGTACTTC; j_call: TRBJ2-7; v_call: TRBV7-9; d_call: .; clone_size: .
cdr3_aa: CASSLAEQNWEFF; cdr3_nt: TGTGCCAGCAGCTTAGCCGAACAGAATTGGGAGTTCTTC; j_call: TRBJ2-1; v_call: TRBV7-9; d_call: .; clone_size: .
cdr3_aa: CASSRRQGTETQYF; cdr3_nt: TGTGCCAGCAGCCGACGACAGGGAACAGAGACCCAGTACTTC; j_call: TRBJ2-5; v_call: TRBV3-1; d_call: TRBD1; clone_size: few
cdr3_aa: CASSPRLAVQETQYF; cdr3_nt: TGTGCCAGCAGCCCAAGACTAGCGGTGCAAGAGACCCAGTACTTC; j_call: TRBJ2-5; v_call: TRBV7-9; d_call: TRBD2; clone_size: few
cdr3_aa: CASRRDQNNQPQHF; cdr3_nt: TGTGCCAGCCGCCGCGACCAGAACAATCAGCCCCAGCATTTT; j_call: TRBJ1-5; v_call: TRBV2; d_call: .; clone_size: .
cdr3_aa: CASSLDPGINYGYTF; cdr3_nt: TGTGCCAGCAGCTTAGACCCAGGAATTAACTATGGCTACACCTTC; j_call: TRBJ1-2; v_call: TRBV11-2; d_call: .; clone_size: .
cdr3_aa: CASSILAGGVEQFF; cdr3_nt: TGTGCCAGCAGTATACTAGCGGGAGGGGTTGAGCAGTTCTTC; j_call: TRBJ2-1; v_call: TRBV2; d_call: TRBD2; clone_size: .
cdr3_aa: CASSIRLTYEQYF; cdr3_nt: TGTGCCAGCAGTATTCGACTGACCTACGAGCAGTACTTC; j_call: TRBJ2-7; v_call: TRBV28; d_call: .; clone_size: many
cdr3_aa: CASSPVGQPQHF; cdr3_nt: TGTGCCAGCAGTCCCGTGGGGCAGCCCCAGCATTTT; j_call: TRBJ1-5; v_call: TRBV12-3/TRBV12-4; d_call: .; clone_size: many
cdr3_aa: CASIPETGVAQYF; cdr3_nt: TGTGCCAGCATTCCAGAGACAGGTGTAGCGCAGTATTTT; j_call: TRBJ2-3; v_call: TRBV2; d_call: .; clone_size: .
cdr3_aa: CASSIMGTDKNIQYF; cdr3_nt: TGTGCCAGTAGTATTATGGGAACGGACAAAAACATTCAGTACTTC; j_call: TRBJ2-4; v_call: TRBV19; d_call: .; clone_size: .
cdr3_aa: CASSFRDSLSNEQYF; cdr3_nt: TGTGCCAGCAGCTTCCGGGACTCCCTTTCCAACGAGCAGTACTTC; j_call: TRBJ2-7; v_call: TRBV7-8; d_call: .; clone_size: .
cdr3_aa: CAISEGQNYGYTF; cdr3_nt: TGTGCCATCAGTGAGGGACAGAACTATGGCTACACCTTC; j_call: TRBJ1-2; v_call: TRBV10-3; d_call: .; clone_size: .
cdr3_aa: CASSFSGGFEKLFF; cdr3_nt: TGTGCCAGCAGCTTCTCAGGGGGGTTTGAAAAACTGTTTTTT; j_call: TRBJ1-4; v_call: TRBV7-6; d_call: TRBD1; clone_size: .
cdr3_aa: CASSPGLAGGKKYNEQFF; cdr3_nt: TGTGCCAGCAGCCCAGGACTAGCGGGGGGGAAAAAATACAATGAGCAGTTCTTC; j_call: TRBJ2-1; v_call: TRBV6-4; d_call: TRBD2; clone_size: .
cdr3_aa: CASSLGSRTGTYEQYF; cdr3_nt: TGTGCCAGCAGCTTAGGATCCCGGACAGGGACCTACGAGCAGTACTTC; j_call: TRBJ2-7; v_call: TRBV7-9; d_call: TRBD1; clone_size: many
cdr3_aa: CASSESPGFPYEQYF; cdr3_nt: TGTGCCAGCAGTGAATCCCCGGGGTTCCCCTACGAGCAGTACTTC; j_call: TRBJ2-7; v_call: TRBV6-1; d_call: .; clone_size: many
cdr3_aa: CASSPQGWTNEKLFF; cdr3_nt: TGTGCCAGTAGTCCTCAGGGGTGGACTAATGAAAAACTGTTTTTT; j_call: TRBJ1-4; v_call: TRBV19; d_call: .; clone_size: few
cdr3_aa: CASSLSIGRPYEQYF; cdr3_nt: TGTGCCAGCAGCCTCTCCATCGGACGCCCCTACGAGCAGTACTTC; j_call: TRBJ2-7; v_call: TRBV13; d_call: .; clone_size: many
cdr3_aa: CASSLNTQNTIYF; cdr3_nt: TGTGCCAGCTCCCTCAATACCCAGAACACCATATATTTT; j_call: TRBJ1-3; v_call: TRBV18; d_call: .; clone_size: few
cdr3_aa: CASSSATSGGPIYNEQFF; cdr3_nt: TGTGCCAGCAGTTCCGCGACTAGCGGGGGGCCTATATACAATGAGCAGTTCTTC; j_call: TRBJ2-1; v_call: TRBV27; d_call: TRBD2; clone_size: few
cdr3_aa: CASQTGARAAFF; cdr3_nt: TGTGCCAGTCAAACAGGGGCACGGGCGGCTTTCTTT; j_call: TRBJ1-1; v_call: TRBV2; d_call: TRBD1; clone_size: many
cdr3_aa: CASSTRTRDGNEQFF; cdr3_nt: TGTGCCAGTAGTACCCGGACGAGAGATGGAAATGAGCAGTTCTTC; j_call: TRBJ2-1; v_call: TRBV19; d_call: .; clone_size: .
cdr3_aa: CASSYGGQETQYF; cdr3_nt: TGTGCCAGCAGTTACGGGGGACAAGAGACCCAGTACTTC; j_call: TRBJ2-5; v_call: TRBV6-5; d_call: .; clone_size: few
cdr3_aa: CAIPEDRTQNIQYF; cdr3_nt: TGTGCCATCCCTGAGGACAGGACACAAAACATTCAGTACTTC; j_call: TRBJ2-4; v_call: TRBV10-3; d_call: TRBD1; clone_size: few
cdr3_aa: CAWSGTSAYEQYF; cdr3_nt: TGTGCCTGGTCCGGGACTAGCGCCTACGAGCAGTACTTC; j_call: TRBJ2-7; v_call: TRBV30; d_call: TRBD2; clone_size: .
cdr3_aa: CSAKDRVGTDTQYF; cdr3_nt: TGCAGTGCTAAAGACAGGGTAGGCACAGATACGCAGTATTTT; j_call: TRBJ2-3; v_call: TRBV20-1; d_call: TRBD1; clone_size: few
cdr3_aa: CASSFSSSETQYF; cdr3_nt: TGTGCCAGCAGCTTCTCTAGTTCCGAGACCCAGTACTTC; j_call: TRBJ2-5; v_call: TRBV5-6; d_call: .; clone_size: .
cdr3_aa: CASSEAKGGNTIYF; cdr3_nt: TGTGCCAGCAGTGAAGCTAAGGGTGGAAACACCATATATTTT; j_call: TRBJ1-3; v_call: TRBV2; d_call: .; clone_size: .
cdr3_aa: CAISESPLITGEAFF; cdr3_nt: TGTGCCATCAGTGAGTCTCCACTAATAACAGGAGAAGCTTTCTTT; j_call: TRBJ1-1; v_call: TRBV10-3; d_call: .; clone_size: .
cdr3_aa: CASSPWGAYEQYF; cdr3_nt: TGTGCCAGCAGCCCTTGGGGGGCCTACGAGCAGTACTTC; j_call: TRBJ2-7; v_call: TRBV7-9; d_call: .; clone_size: .
cdr3_aa: CASSGTGEGYEQYF; cdr3_nt: TGCGCCAGCAGTGGGACAGGGGAGGGGTACGAGCAGTACTTC; j_call: TRBJ2-7; v_call: TRBV5-1; d_call: TRBD1; clone_size: few
cdr3_aa: CASSQILGSTGSEQYF; cdr3_nt: TGTGCCAGCAGCCAAATCCTCGGGTCCACTGGGTCGGAGCAGTACTTC; j_call: TRBJ2-7; v_call: TRBV3-1; d_call: .; clone_size: many
cdr3_aa: CASSLNQAPDGGYTF; cdr3_nt: TGCGCCAGCAGCTTGAACCAGGCACCCGATGGGGGCTACACCTTC; j_call: TRBJ1-2; v_call: TRBV5-1; d_call: .; clone_size: many
cdr3_aa: CASTLRNSPLHF; cdr3_nt: TGTGCCAGCACCCTTAGGAATTCACCCCTCCACTTT; j_call: TRBJ1-6; v_call: TRBV12-3/TRBV12-4; d_call: .; clone_size: .
cdr3_aa: CASSRDRWYEQYF; cdr3_nt: TGTGCCAGCAGCCGGGACAGGTGGTACGAGCAGTACTTC; j_call: TRBJ2-7; v_call: TRBV11-1; d_call: TRBD1; clone_size: many
cdr3_aa: CSARPSGMVKTQYF; cdr3_nt: TGCAGTGCTAGACCTAGCGGGATGGTGAAGACCCAGTACTTC; j_call: TRBJ2-5; v_call: TRBV20-1; d_call: TRBD2; clone_size: few
cdr3_aa: CASSRTSGPWNEQFF; cdr3_nt: TGTGCCAGCAGTCGCACTAGCGGCCCTTGGAATGAGCAGTTCTTC; j_call: TRBJ2-1; v_call: TRBV6-1; d_call: TRBD2; clone_size: many
cdr3_aa: CASSLSGWDEQFF; cdr3_nt: TGCGCCAGCAGCCTATCAGGCTGGGATGAGCAGTTCTTC; j_call: TRBJ2-1; v_call: TRBV5-1; d_call: .; clone_size: few